The 3 T cell receptor beta chains below come from one sample, sequenced in a study of siplizumab effects on memory and regulatory T cells. Clones were read by immunoSEQ multiplex PCR, and TCRdb kept only the in-frame ones, dropping some. The sample lists fewer than 130,000 clones; roughly 92% were seen once. Source material: CD4+ T cells sorted from blood. These receptors originate from a human donor in good health.

This chain connects TRBV6-1 to TRBJ2-4; D is unresolved. V lost 3 bases to trimming and J lost 0 bases, with 12 bases between them. The CDR3 sequence is 16 residues long. Germline loops: CDR1 MNHNS, CDR2 SASEGT. The CDR3 reads CASSDFRRLAKNIQYF. In nucleotides, the CDR3 is TGTGCCAGCAGTGATTTTCGGCGTCTAGCCAAAAACATTCAGTACTTC.

This chain joins TRBV2 and TRBJ2-7, with D possibly matching TRBD1 (6 bases). CDR1 and CDR2 from the germline V gene are SNHLY and FYNNEI. The V end lost 1 base, the J end lost 4 bases, and 14 bases lay between the germline ends. The CDR3 is 15 residues long. The CDR3 nucleotides are TGTGCCAGCAGTGAAGGGGGACACGGGCCTTACGAGCAGTACTTC. As protein: CASSEGGHGPYEQYF.

The genes are TRBV6-1 and TRBJ2-1; 8 positions agree with TRBD2. J gave up 2 bases and V 2 bases, and 2 bases lay outside the gene matches. Germline V gene sequence: CDR1 MNHNS, CDR2 SASEGT. The CDR3 is 15 amino acids. The CDR3 reads CASSEPGLAYNEQFF. Written as DNA, the CDR3 is TGTGCCAGCAGTGAACCGGGACTAGCCTACAATGAGCAGTTCTTC.